The 7 T cell receptor beta chains listed next were all sequenced from one sample in a study of shared clonotypes between healthy human individuals. The data were produced by immunoSEQ multiplex PCR, yet TCRdb's version contains in-frame clones alone and is incomplete. The sample consists of some 2,100,000 clones, under 97% of them appearing once. Sequenced sample: naive CD4+ T cells sorted from blood. Sample subset: CD45RA+ positively selected. The source is a man aged 18 to 35 in good health.

The CDR3 spells CASSLQAGVQETQYF. Here the CDR3 DNA reads TGTGCCAGCAGTTTACAAGCGGGGGTACAAGAGACCCAGTACTTC. V usage is TRBV28 and J usage is TRBJ2-5; TRBD2 agrees at 8 bases. Germline lookup yields CDR1 MDHEN and CDR2 SYDVKM. V lost 2 bases and J lost 2; bases outside the gene matches: 4. The CDR3 sequence is 15 residues long. The entire variable domain, with the rest obtained from reference TRBV28 and TRBJ2-5, is as follows: DVKVTQSSRYLVKRTGEKVFLECVQDMDHENMFWYRQDPGLGLRLIYFSYDVKMKEKGDIPEGYSVSREKKERFSLILESASTNQTSMYLCASSLQAGVQETQYFGPGTRLLVL.

This chain joins TRBV10-3 and TRBJ1-2; 10 positions agree with TRBD1. There are 16 residues in the CDR3. The germline CDR1 and CDR2 sequences are ENHRY and SYGVKD. J lost 8 bases, V lost 7 bases, and 16 bases had no gene match. This chain's CDR3 is CAITGTGAGVEGGYTF. The CDR3 DNA reads TGTGCCATCACCGGGACAGGGGCAGGGGTTGAGGGCGGCTACACCTTC.

This clone was recorded once. The chain couples TRBV5-1 to TRBJ2-5; D may be TRBD1 or TRBD2 (5 bases each). Trimming left V 0 bases short and J 2 bases short, with 11 bases between. In germline, CDR1 is SGHRS, CDR2 YFSETQ. The length of the CDR3 is 15 residues. The DNA of the CDR3 is TGCGCCAGCAGCTTGGGAGGGGTATTGCAAGAGACCCAGTACTTC. Protein sequence: CASSLGGVLQETQYF.

The count of this clone is one. This sequence joins TRBV28 and TRBJ2-7; D remains unclear. The ends were cut back, 7 bases at V and 7 bases at J, with 11 bases in the middle. This CDR3 contains 11 residues. Germline V gives CDR1 MDHEN, CDR2 SYDVKM. The CDR3 is CASTLSQEQYF. CDR3 DNA: TGTGCCAGCACCCTGTCCCAGGAGCAGTACTTC.

This chain links TRBV7-9 with TRBJ2-7; the D is unclear. The germline V gene has CDR1 SEHNR and CDR2 FQNEAQ (reference sequence). This CDR3 is 14 amino acids long. V was shortened by 3 bases and J by 1 base, with 10 bases between the two germline ends. This chain's CDR3 is CASSFGVDSYEQYF. The CDR3 nucleotides read TGTGCCAGCAGCTTCGGAGTTGATTCCTACGAGCAGTACTTC.

This chain uses TRBV6-5 with TRBJ1-4, with D unclear. This CDR3 has 12 residues. Per germline, CDR1 MNHEY and CDR2 SVGAGI. V lost 5 bases and J 7 bases, leaving 8 bases between the germline ends. This chain's CDR3 is CASSGPSEKLFF. In DNA, the CDR3 is TGTGCCAGCAGTGGCCCCAGTGAAAAACTGTTTTTT.

Turning to this clone: The junction does not match germline at one end; this may be a read error. The chain links TRBV11-2 to TRBJ1-1; D gene uncertain. Germline V gives CDR1 SGHAT, CDR2 FQNNGV. The CDR3 extends over 12 amino acids. The CDR3 coding sequence is TGTGCCAGCAGCCTATATCAGACCTGGACGGAATTT. Its protein product is CASSLYQTWTEF.